A single sample is the source of the 3 T cell receptor beta chains below, sequenced in a study of cytomegalovirus exposure and HLA in healthy donors. The PCR employed 60 Vbeta primers together with 13 Jbeta primers. Profiling relied on immunoSEQ multiplex PCR, and the TCRdb table lists in-frame clones only, not all of them. The sample records approximately 160,000 clones, more than 80% being singletons. The sequenced sample was PBMCs. These TCRs come from a man between 18 and 35 years old in good health and CMV-seronegative.

V and J are TRBV10-3 and TRBJ2-5; 7 bases align to TRBD2. The trim removed 2 bases at V and 4 bases at J, leaving 4 bases unmatched. This CDR3 is 14 amino acids long. CDR1 and CDR2 from the germline V gene are ENHRY and SYGVKD. CDR3 sequence: CAISEVGGVETQYF. DNA of the CDR3: TGTGCCATCAGTGAGGTGGGGGGGGTAGAGACCCAGTACTTC.

The chain carries TRBV7-3 and TRBJ2-3, with 9 nucleotides matching TRBD2. The CDR3 is 14 residues long. Unmatched junction bases numbered 0, after V lost 5 bases and J lost 0 bases. The germline gives CDR1 SGHTA, CDR2 FQGTGA. CDR3 loop: CASSTSGSTDTQYF. The CDR3 nucleotides read TGTGCCAGCAGCACTAGCGGGAGCACAGATACGCAGTATTTT.

In regard to this clone: A read error may account for a junction end that differs from germline. The gene calls are TRBV7-9 and TRBJ1-1; D ambiguous. The CDR3 consists of 13 residues. CDR1 is SEHNR and CDR2 is FQNEAQ in the germline V gene (reference sequence). The CDR3 DNA is TGTTCCAGCAGCTTAGAACAGTTCTCTGAAGCTTTCTTT. It codes for CSSSLEQFSEAFF.